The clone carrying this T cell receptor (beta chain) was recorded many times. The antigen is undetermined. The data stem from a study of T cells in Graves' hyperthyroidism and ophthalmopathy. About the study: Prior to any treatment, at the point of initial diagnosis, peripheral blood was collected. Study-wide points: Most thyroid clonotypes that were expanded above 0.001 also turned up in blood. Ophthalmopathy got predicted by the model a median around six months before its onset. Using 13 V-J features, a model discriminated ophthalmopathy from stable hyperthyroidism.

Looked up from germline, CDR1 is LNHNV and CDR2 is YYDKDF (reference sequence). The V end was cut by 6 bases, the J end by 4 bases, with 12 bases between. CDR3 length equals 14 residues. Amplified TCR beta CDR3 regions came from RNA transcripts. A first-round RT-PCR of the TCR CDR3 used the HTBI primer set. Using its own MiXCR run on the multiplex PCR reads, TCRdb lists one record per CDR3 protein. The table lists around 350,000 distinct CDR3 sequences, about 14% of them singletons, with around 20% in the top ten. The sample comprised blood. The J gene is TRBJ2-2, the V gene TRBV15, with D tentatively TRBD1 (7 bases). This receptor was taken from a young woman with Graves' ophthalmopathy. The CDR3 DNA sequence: TGTGCCACCAGGGAGGGGGCTAGCACCGGGGAGCTGTTTTTT. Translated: CATREGASTGELFF.